These T cell receptor beta chains were read from a single sample in a study of T cell responses to AZD1222 COVID-19 vaccine. Assay used: immunoSEQ multiplex PCR; TCRdb lists only in-frame clones, some missing. The data show more than 100,000 clones, with 80% to 90% seen just once and approximately 3.3% held by the top ten. Source: peripheral blood, taken on day 0 of AZD1222 vaccination. These receptors all stem from an adult in good health. CDR3s include the opening cysteine and the closing phenylalanine or tryptophan. D genes are given only for firm matches. Size is omitted from some rows. Given values are once, few, many or a class for expanded clones.

j_gene,abundance,v_gene,d_gene,CDR3aa,CDR3nt
TRBJ1-4,NA,TRBV2,NA,CASSEGAGYEKLFF,TGTGCCAGCAGTGAAGGAGCAGGATATGAAAAACTGTTTTTT
TRBJ1-2,NA,TRBV4-1,TRBD1,CASSQVTGASLYGYTF,TGCGCCAGCAGCCAAGTAACAGGGGCCTCACTGTATGGCTACACCTTC
TRBJ1-1,few,TRBV5-1,TRBD1,CASSLETGERTEAFF,TGCGCCAGCAGCTTGGAAACAGGGGAGAGGACTGAAGCTTTCTTT
TRBJ2-3,NA,TRBV7-9,NA,CASSHGKGADTQYF,TGTGCCAGCAGTCACGGGAAGGGGGCAGATACGCAGTATTTT
TRBJ1-3,NA,TRBV28,NA,CASTTAGTGNTIYF,TGTGCCAGCACCACGGCAGGGACTGGAAACACCATATATTTT
TRBJ2-7,NA,TRBV28,TRBD1,CASSRRDRGYLDYEQYF,TGTGCCAGCAGCCGCCGGGACAGGGGGTACCTCGACTACGAGCAGTACTTC
TRBJ1-4,NA,TRBV18,NA,CASSPGPRTNEKLFF,TGTGCCAGCTCACCAGGGCCCCGCACTAATGAAAAACTGTTTTTT
TRBJ2-7,NA,TRBV15,TRBD1,CATSREEGQVPSYEQYF,TGTGCCACCAGCAGAGAAGAGGGACAGGTTCCCTCCTACGAGCAGTACTTC
TRBJ2-1,medium-sized,TRBV5-6,NA,CASSFPQASSYNEQFF,TGTGCCAGCAGCTTCCCCCAGGCCAGCTCCTACAATGAGCAGTTCTTC
TRBJ1-5,NA,TRBV6-2/TRBV6-3,TRBD1,CASSSQTGFGNQPQHF,TGTGCCAGCAGTTCCCAGACAGGGTTTGGCAATCAGCCCCAGCATTTT
TRBJ2-3,NA,TRBV27,NA,CASSLLPGISTDTQYF,TGTGCCAGCAGTCTCCTCCCGGGGATCAGCACAGATACGCAGTATTTT
TRBJ1-2,once,TRBV6-6,NA,CASSNRSHGYTF,TGTGCCAGCAGCAACAGGAGCCATGGCTACACCTTC
TRBJ2-2,NA,TRBV9,NA,CASSVGPGVQWRAGELFF,TGTGCCAGCAGCGTAGGGCCCGGAGTACAGTGGAGGGCCGGGGAGCTGTTTTTT
TRBJ2-7,NA,TRBV7-9,NA,CASSPSYYEQYF,TGTGCCAGCAGTCCCTCCTACTACGAGCAGTACTTC
TRBJ1-2,NA,TRBV28,NA,CASRRELGYGYTF,TGTGCCAGCAGGAGGGAGTTGGGCTATGGCTACACCTTC
TRBJ2-1,NA,TRBV7-2,NA,CASSFGAGAYNEQFF,TGTGCCAGCAGCTTCGGCGCAGGGGCGTACAATGAGCAGTTCTTC
TRBJ1-5,NA,TRBV2,NA,CASRRDTDDPQHF,TGTGCCAGCAGGAGGGACACCGACGACCCCCAGCATTTT
TRBJ1-1,NA,TRBV9,TRBD1,CASSPWGTGVTEAFF,TGTGCCAGCAGCCCCTGGGGGACAGGGGTCACTGAAGCTTTCTTT
TRBJ2-3,NA,TRBV18,TRBD2,CASSPLPSGRSTDTQYF,TGTGCCAGCTCACCTCTCCCCAGCGGGAGGAGCACAGATACGCAGTATTTT
TRBJ1-5,NA,TRBV6-5,NA,CASSYSLGLPQHF,TGTGCCAGCAGTTACTCGTTAGGGCTGCCCCAGCATTTT
TRBJ2-7,once,TRBV7-2,NA,CASSLVHGPTTQYF,TGTGCCAGCAGCTTAGTGCACGGGCCTACGACGCAGTACTTC
TRBJ1-5,NA,TRBV10-3,NA,CAISEHSNQPQHF,TGTGCCATCAGTGAACATAGCAATCAGCCCCAGCATTTT
TRBJ1-2,NA,TRBV28,TRBD1,CASSRTGRSYGYTF,TGTGCCAGCAGTAGGACAGGGCGGAGCTATGGCTACACCTTC
TRBJ1-4,NA,TRBV11-2,TRBD1,CASSSTGVDDEKLFF,TGTGCCAGCAGCTCAACAGGGGTGGACGATGAAAAACTGTTTTTT
TRBJ1-6,NA,TRBV6-5,NA,CASSYRQAYNSPLHF,TGTGCCAGCAGTTACCGACAGGCCTATAATTCACCCCTCCACTTT
TRBJ2-7,NA,TRBV7-9,TRBD2,CASSSPRGGWAGEQYF,TGTGCCAGCAGCTCCCCCCGGGGGGGGTGGGCCGGGGAGCAGTACTTC
TRBJ1-5,NA,TRBV6-5,TRBD1,CASSSQGRGSQPQHF,TGTGCCAGCAGTTCACAGGGGAGGGGAAGTCAGCCCCAGCATTTT
TRBJ2-5,NA,TRBV30,TRBD1,CAWSITGGGETQYF,TGTGCCTGGAGTATAACAGGGGGCGGGGAGACCCAGTACTTC
TRBJ1-1,NA,TRBV30,NA,CAWTPAGNTEAFF,TGTGCCTGGACCCCGGCCGGGAACACTGAAGCTTTCTTT
TRBJ1-1,NA,TRBV28,TRBD1,CASTTGGAATEAFF,TGTGCCAGTACGACAGGGGGCGCGGCCACTGAAGCTTTCTTT
TRBJ2-5,NA,TRBV27,NA,CASRRRVGETQYF,TGTGCCAGCCGACGGAGGGTTGGGGAGACCCAGTACTTC